This TCR beta chain was identified during a study of T cells in Graves' hyperthyroidism and ophthalmopathy. TCR beta CDR3 regions were amplified from RNA. The HTBI primer set served for first-round RT-PCR of the TCR CDR3. TCRdb fed the multiplex PCR reads into MiXCR, producing one record per CDR3 protein. The sample contains roughly 500,000 distinct CDR3 sequences, 46% of which appear only once. The CDR3 runs 13 residues. V was pared by 11 bases and J by 3 bases, with 10 bases of the junction left unmatched. CDR1 is ENHRY and CDR2 is SYGVKD in the germline V gene. The sequence was collected from an adult woman with Graves' disease, either hyperthyroidism or ophthalmopathy (not recorded which). The sequencing sample was made of peripheral blood or thyroid tissue (not recorded which). V is TRBV10-3 and J is TRBJ2-7; 7 bases map to TRBD1. The CDR3 here is CAGRQGNGYEQYF. As DNA, the CDR3 is TGTGCCGGGAGACAGGGAAATGGCTACGAGCAGTACTTC.